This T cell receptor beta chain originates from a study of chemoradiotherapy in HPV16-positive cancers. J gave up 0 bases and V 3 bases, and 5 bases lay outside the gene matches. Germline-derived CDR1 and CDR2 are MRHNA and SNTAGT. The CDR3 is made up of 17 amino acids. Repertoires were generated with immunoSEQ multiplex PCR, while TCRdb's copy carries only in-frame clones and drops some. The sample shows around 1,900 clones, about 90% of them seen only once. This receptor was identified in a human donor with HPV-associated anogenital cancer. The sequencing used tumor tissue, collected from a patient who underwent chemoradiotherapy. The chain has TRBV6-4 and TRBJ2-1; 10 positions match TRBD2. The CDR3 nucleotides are TGTGCCAGCAGTGAACTAGCGGGGTCAAGCTCCTACAATGAGCAGTTCTTC. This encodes CASSELAGSSSYNEQFF.